The TCR beta chain described here comes from a study of technical replicates of blood from four donors. TCRdb's table, derived via immunoSEQ multiplex PCR, lists solely in-frame clones and lacks some. The profile covers roughly 76,000 clones, with 90% to 95% appearing a single time and approximately 0.39% taken by the ten largest. The CDR3 loop spans 13 amino acids. Germline CDR1 GTSNPN, CDR2 SVGIG (reference sequence). V was trimmed by 3 bases and J by 5 bases, leaving 13 bases between them. The gene calls are TRBV30 and TRBJ1-2; tentative D call: TRBD1 (5 bases). This TCR came from a human donor in good health. The sample taken for sequencing was T cells isolated from PBMCs. The CDR3 DNA is TGTGCCTGGAGCTCCAAGACAGTTTATGGCTACACCTTC. Its translation: CAWSSKTVYGYTF.